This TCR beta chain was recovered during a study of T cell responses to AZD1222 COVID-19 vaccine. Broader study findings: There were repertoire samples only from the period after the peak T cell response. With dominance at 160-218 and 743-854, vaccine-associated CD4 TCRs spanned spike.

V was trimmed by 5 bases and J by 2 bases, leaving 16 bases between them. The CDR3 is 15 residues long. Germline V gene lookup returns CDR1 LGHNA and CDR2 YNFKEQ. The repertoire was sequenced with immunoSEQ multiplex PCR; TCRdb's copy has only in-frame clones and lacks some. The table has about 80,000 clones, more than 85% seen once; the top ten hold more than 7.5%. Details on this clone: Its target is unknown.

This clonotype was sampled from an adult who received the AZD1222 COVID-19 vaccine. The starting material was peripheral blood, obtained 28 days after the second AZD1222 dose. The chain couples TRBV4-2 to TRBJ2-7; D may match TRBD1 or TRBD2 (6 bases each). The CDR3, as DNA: TGTGCCAGCAGCGAGAGAGGAGGGGGACCCTACGAGCAGTACTTC. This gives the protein CASSERGGGPYEQYF.